Described below is a single T cell receptor beta chain sequence and its context. This entry belongs to a study of a mutant IDH1 vaccine in newly diagnosed glioma. Time point denoted: baseline, week 1 (first vaccination visit). The treatment here: pre-vaccination baseline after standard-of-care therapy. Patients carried new grade 3 or 4 IDH1-mutant astrocytomas lacking nuclear ATRX. Data came from immunoSEQ multiplex PCR; TCRdb stores just in-frame clones and leaves some out. The sample carries tens of thousands of clones, 80% to 90% recorded once. The receptor comes from a man aged 25-40 years with glioma. The sample was PBMCs, taken from a glioma patient treated with radiotherapy, temozolomide or both.

CDR3 amino acids: CASSSRQGWDNEQFF. The DNA of the CDR3 is TGTGCCAGCAGCTCGAGACAGGGGTGGGACAATGAGCAGTTCTTC. The rearrangement links TRBV5-5 to TRBJ2-1; 8 bases line up with TRBD1. Trimming removed 3 bases from V and 5 bases from J; junction bases left unmatched: 7. Per germline, CDR1 SGHKS and CDR2 YYEKEE (reference sequence). The CDR3 has 15 amino acids.